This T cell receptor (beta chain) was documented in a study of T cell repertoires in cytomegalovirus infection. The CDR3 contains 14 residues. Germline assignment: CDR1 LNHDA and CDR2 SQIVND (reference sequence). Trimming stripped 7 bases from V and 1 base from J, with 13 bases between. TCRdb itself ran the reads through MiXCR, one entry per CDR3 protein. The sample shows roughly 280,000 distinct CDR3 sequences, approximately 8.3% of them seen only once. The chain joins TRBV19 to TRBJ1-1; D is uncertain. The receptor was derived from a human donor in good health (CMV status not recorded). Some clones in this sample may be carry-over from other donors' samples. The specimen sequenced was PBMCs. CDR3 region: CASTLGTENTEAFF. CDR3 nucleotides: TGTGCCAGTACCCTGGGCACAGAGAACACTGAAGCTTTCTTT.